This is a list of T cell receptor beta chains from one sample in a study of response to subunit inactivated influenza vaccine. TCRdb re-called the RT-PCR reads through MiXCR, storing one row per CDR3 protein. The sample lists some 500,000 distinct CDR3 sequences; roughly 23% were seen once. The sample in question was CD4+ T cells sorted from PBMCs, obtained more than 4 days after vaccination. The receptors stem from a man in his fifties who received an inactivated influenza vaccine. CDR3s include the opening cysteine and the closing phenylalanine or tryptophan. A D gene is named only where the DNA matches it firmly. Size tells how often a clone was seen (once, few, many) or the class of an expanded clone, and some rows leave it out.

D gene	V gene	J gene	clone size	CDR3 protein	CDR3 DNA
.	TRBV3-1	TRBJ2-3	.	CASSQDWGGRTDTQYF	TGTGCCAGCAGCCAAGATTGGGGGGGCCGCACAGATACGCAGTATTTT
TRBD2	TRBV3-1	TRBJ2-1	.	CASSQGLGGINEQFF	TGTGCCAGCAGCCAGGGACTAGGTGGAATCAATGAGCAGTTCTTC
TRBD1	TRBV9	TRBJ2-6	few	CASSVTGSGANVLTF	TGTGCCAGCAGCGTGACAGGGTCTGGGGCCAACGTCCTGACTTTC
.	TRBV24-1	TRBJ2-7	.	CATSESGAYEQYF	TGTGCCACCAGTGAGTCAGGGGCCTACGAGCAGTACTTC
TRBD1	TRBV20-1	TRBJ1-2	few	CSASGTGKVNTF	TGCAGTGCTTCCGGGACAGGGAAGGTAAACACCTTC
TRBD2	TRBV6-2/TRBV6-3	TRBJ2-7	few	CASSRGLAHSYEQYF	TGTGCCAGCAGCCGGGGACTAGCGCACTCCTACGAGCAGTACTTC
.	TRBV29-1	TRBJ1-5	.	CSVEVSDTQPQHF	TGCAGCGTTGAAGTCTCTGATACTCAGCCCCAGCATTTT
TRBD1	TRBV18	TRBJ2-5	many	CASSPVSQGAQETQYF	TGTGCCAGCTCACCAGTCAGCCAGGGGGCTCAAGAGACCCAGTACTTC
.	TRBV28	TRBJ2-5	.	CASKDGKTQYF	TGTGCCAGCAAGGATGGGAAGACCCAGTACTTC
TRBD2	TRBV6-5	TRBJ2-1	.	CASSYSLTSGSRNEQFF	TGTGCCAGCAGTTACTCCCTTACTAGCGGGTCTCGAAATGAGCAGTTCTTC
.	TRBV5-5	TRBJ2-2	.	CASSLVLRQPTGELFF	TGTGCCAGCAGCTTGGTACTAAGACAGCCCACCGGGGAGCTGTTTTTT
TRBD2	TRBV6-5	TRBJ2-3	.	CASSSSGGAVDTQYF	TGTGCCAGCAGTTCTAGCGGGGGGGCCGTAGATACGCAGTATTTT
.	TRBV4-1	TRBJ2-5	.	CASSRLETETQYF	TGCGCCAGCAGCCGACTCGAAACGGAGACCCAGTACTTC
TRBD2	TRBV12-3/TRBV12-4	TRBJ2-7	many	CASTLGASGTEQYF	TGTGCCAGCACCCTGGGAGCTAGCGGGACCGAGCAGTACTTC
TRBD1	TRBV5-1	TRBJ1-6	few	CASSPTGTGHSPLHF	TGCGCCAGCAGCCCCACCGGGACAGGGCATTCACCCCTCCACTTT
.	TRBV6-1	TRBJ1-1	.	CASSEGGVDTEAFF	TGTGCCAGCAGTGAGGGGGGAGTGGACACTGAAGCTTTCTTT
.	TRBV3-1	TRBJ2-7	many	CASSRSGVSYEQYF	TGTGCCAGCAGCCGCAGTGGGGTTAGCTACGAGCAGTACTTC